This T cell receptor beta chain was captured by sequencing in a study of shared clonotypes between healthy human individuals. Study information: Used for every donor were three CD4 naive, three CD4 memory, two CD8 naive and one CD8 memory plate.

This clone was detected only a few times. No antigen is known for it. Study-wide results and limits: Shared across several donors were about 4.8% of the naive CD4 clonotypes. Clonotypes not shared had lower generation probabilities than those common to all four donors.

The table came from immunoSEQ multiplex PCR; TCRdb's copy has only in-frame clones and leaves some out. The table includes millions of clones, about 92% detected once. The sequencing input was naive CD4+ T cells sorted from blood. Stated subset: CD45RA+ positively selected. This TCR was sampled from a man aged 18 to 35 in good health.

The CDR3 bases are TGCGCCAGCAGCCAAGATCTGGCCCGGACTAGGATGCGCGAGCAGTACTTC. Its protein is CASSQDLARTRMREQYF. The gene calls are TRBV4-1 and TRBJ2-7, with 7 bases fitting TRBD2. This CDR3 comprises 17 residues. Trimming at V came to 0 bases and at J to 6 bases, leaving 14 bases not matched to a gene. The germline V gene has CDR1 MGHRA and CDR2 YSYEKL.